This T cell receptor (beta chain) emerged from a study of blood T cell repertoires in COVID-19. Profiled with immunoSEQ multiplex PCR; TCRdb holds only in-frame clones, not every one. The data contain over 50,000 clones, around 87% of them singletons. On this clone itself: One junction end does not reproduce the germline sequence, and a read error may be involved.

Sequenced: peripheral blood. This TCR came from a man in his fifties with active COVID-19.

CDR3 DNA: TGCGCCAGCAGCCGGGATAGAAGACTAGCGGGGTACCTCGGGGATTTT. It specifies CASSRDRRLAGYLGDF. The chain joins TRBV5-1 to TRBJ2-3, with TRBD2 identical over 11 bases. The CDR3 totals 16 residues. Germline loops: CDR1 SGHRS, CDR2 YFSETQ.